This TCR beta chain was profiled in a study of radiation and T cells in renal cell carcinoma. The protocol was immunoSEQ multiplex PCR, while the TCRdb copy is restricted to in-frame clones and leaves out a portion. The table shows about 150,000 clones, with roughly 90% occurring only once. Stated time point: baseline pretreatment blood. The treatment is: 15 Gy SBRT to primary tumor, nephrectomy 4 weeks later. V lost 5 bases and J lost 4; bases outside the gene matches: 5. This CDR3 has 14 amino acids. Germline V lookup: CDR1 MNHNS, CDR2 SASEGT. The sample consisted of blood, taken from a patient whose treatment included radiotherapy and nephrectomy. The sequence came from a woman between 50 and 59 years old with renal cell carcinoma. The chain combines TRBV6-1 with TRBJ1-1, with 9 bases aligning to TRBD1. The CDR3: CASSFGTGFTEAFF. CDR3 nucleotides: TGTGCCAGCAGTTTCGGGACAGGGTTCACTGAAGCTTTCTTT.